This T cell receptor (beta chain) is drawn from a study of CD8+ T cells in alopecia areata. Background on the study: Severity scoring for treated patients was based on the percentage of affected scalp area. The study, taken as a whole, reports: Scalp and blood samples kept many expanded lesional clones throughout tofacitinib. Alopecia totalis/universalis scalp especially showed more expanded CD8+ clones than normal scalp.

Extraction of RNA preceded its reverse transcription into cDNA, which served as the sequencing template. The repertoire was sequenced with immunoSEQ multiplex PCR; TCRdb's copy has only in-frame clones and lacks some. The table has some 150,000 clones, about 56% seen once. The treatment is: oral pan-JAK inhibitor, 5-10 mg twice daily. The germline V and J ends were trimmed by 0 bases and 5 bases, with 8 bases remaining between them. Germline loops: CDR1 SGDLS, CDR2 YYNGEE. The CDR3 totals 13 residues. As regards this clone: Its target is not known.

The sequence came from a human donor with alopecia areata. The rearrangement joins TRBV9 to TRBJ2-5; D is ambiguous. The sequencing used CD8+ T cells sorted from blood, collected at week 4, from a patient treated with tofacitinib. The CDR3 is CASSVVDGETQYF. The CDR3 region has the DNA TGTGCCAGCAGCGTAGTTGATGGGGAGACCCAGTACTTC.